The 22 T cell receptor beta chains listed next were all sequenced from one sample in a study of shared clonotypes between healthy human individuals. Repertoires were generated with immunoSEQ multiplex PCR, while TCRdb's copy carries only in-frame clones and drops some. The sample shows about 2 million clones, about 94% of them seen only once. Naive CD8 populations comprised CD45RO-negative cells positively selected for CCR7, excluding terminally differentiated effector memory CD45RA+ cells. Sample: naive CD8+ T cells sorted from blood. Receptors originate from a man aged 18-30 years in good health.

The CDR3 loop is CASRSTEFTGELFF. CDR3 DNA sequence: TGTGCCAGCAGATCGACTGAATTCACCGGGGAGCTGTTTTTT. The chain joins TRBV11-2 to TRBJ2-2; D is uncertain. The CDR3 is 14 amino acids. The V and J ends lost 6 bases and 4 bases respectively, with 12 bases between them. Germline values: CDR1 SGHAT, CDR2 FQNNGV.

CDR3 bases: TGTGCCAGCAGTTCTAGTTCGCGGGAAGGACAGTTGAACACTGAAGCTTTCTTT. Protein: CASSSSSREGQLNTEAFF. The rearrangement joins TRBV2 to TRBJ1-1; TRBD1 might be the D (6 bases). Germline V gene sequence: CDR1 SNHLY, CDR2 FYNNEI. The CDR3 has 18 amino acids. Trimming took off 5 bases at V and 0 bases at J, with 22 bases between the two ends.

This clone came up once. The rearrangement uses TRBV2 and TRBJ1-1, with TRBD1 matching over 11 bases. The V and J ends lost 8 bases and 5 bases, in that order; junction bases with no gene match: 4. From germline, CDR1 is SNHLY and CDR2 FYNNEI. The CDR3 consists of 13 residues. The CDR3: CASSDRGLTEAFF. DNA of the CDR3: TGTGCCAGCTCGGACAGGGGGCTTACTGAAGCTTTCTTT.

V usage is TRBV6-5 and J usage is TRBJ1-6; D is undetermined. Trimming took 2 bases from V and 6 from J, leaving 8 bases between them. The CDR3 length is 14 residues. Per germline, CDR1 MNHEY and CDR2 SVGAGI. CDR3 amino acids: CASSYDGSNSPLHF. CDR3 bases: TGTGCCAGCAGTTACGATGGGAGTAATTCACCCCTCCACTTT.

The CDR3 sequence: CASSPEAWEQFF. The CDR3 nucleotides read TGTGCCAGCAGCCCCGAAGCCTGGGAGCAGTTCTTC. V and J are TRBV7-6 and TRBJ2-1; D not resolved. V was pared by 5 bases and J by 10 bases, with 12 bases between. Germline values: CDR1 SGHVS, CDR2 FNYEAQ. CDR3 length: 12 amino acids.

V and J are TRBV4-1 and TRBJ1-2; 10 bases fit TRBD1. After removal of 3 bases from V and 3 bases from J, the junction contained 7 bases not matched to a gene. Per germline, CDR1 MGHRA and CDR2 YSYEKL. This CDR3 has 16 amino acids. The CDR3 DNA follows: TGCGCCAGCAGCCATCCCAGGACAGGGGGGGACTATGGCTACACCTTC. Protein sequence: CASSHPRTGGDYGYTF.

The chain combines TRBV2 with TRBJ2-1, with 7 bases identical to TRBD2. Trimming cost V 4 bases and J 0 bases; bases outside gene matches: 9. Germline assignment: CDR1 SNHLY and CDR2 FYNNEI. This CDR3 comprises 17 residues. The CDR3 nucleotides read TGTGCCAGCAGTGTTAATAGCGGGTTGAGCTCCTACAATGAGCAGTTCTTC. The encoded protein is CASSVNSGLSSYNEQFF. Filled out from reference TRBV2 and TRBJ2-1, the complete variable domain reads EPEVTQTPSHQVTQMGQEVILRCVPISNHLYFYWYRQILGQKVEFLVSFYNNEISEKSEIFDDQFSVERPDGSNFTLKIRSTKLEDSAMYFCASSVNSGLSSYNEQFFGPGTRLTVL.

V gene TRBV4-3 combines with J gene TRBJ1-2, with D perhaps TRBD1 (5 bases). CDR1 is LGHNA, CDR2 YSLEER, per germline. The CDR3 consists of 15 residues. V lost 0 bases and J lost 0, with 8 bases in between. The CDR3 loop reads CASSQEGEANYGYTF. The DNA for the CDR3 is TGCGCCAGCAGCCAAGAAGGGGAGGCTAACTATGGCTACACCTTC.

The V call is TRBV9, the J call TRBJ1-5, with unresolved D. The CDR3 loop spans 14 amino acids. Germline assignment: CDR1 SGDLS and CDR2 YYNGEE. V lost 3 bases to trimming and J lost 2 bases, with 9 bases between them. The CDR3 loop is CASSADGRNQPQHF. The CDR3 bases are TGTGCCAGCAGCGCCGATGGACGCAATCAGCCCCAGCATTTT. The variable domain in full, completed from reference TRBV9 and TRBJ1-5, reads DSGVTQTPKHLITATGQRVTLRCSPRSGDLSVYWYQQSLDQGLQFLIQYYNGEERAKGNILERFSAQQFPDLHSELNLSSLELGDSALYFCASSADGRNQPQHFGDGTRLSIL.

The V and J genes are TRBV15 and TRBJ1-3, with D possibly being TRBD1 (5 bases). This CDR3 comprises 15 residues. V was pared by 1 base and J by 6 bases, with 13 bases between. Germline CDR1 reads LNHNV; CDR2 reads YYDKDF (reference sequence). The CDR3 DNA sequence: TGTGCCACCAGCAGAGTTGCGGGGCGTGAAAACACCATATATTTT. Amino acid sequence: CATSRVAGRENTIYF.

The V and J genes are TRBV2 and TRBJ2-1; D unresolved. V lost 6 bases and J lost 7, with 13 bases in between. Germline V lookup: CDR1 SNHLY, CDR2 FYNNEI. This CDR3 region has 13 residues. This CDR3 is CASSPRVGNEQFF. The DNA of the CDR3 is TGTGCCAGCAGCCCTAGGGTCGGGAATGAGCAGTTCTTC.

This chain joins TRBV5-1 and TRBJ2-7, with D perhaps being TRBD1 or TRBD2 (5 bases each). Trimming took off 1 base at V and 6 bases at J, with 23 bases between the two ends. Germline V gives CDR1 SGHRS, CDR2 YFSETQ. This CDR3 is built from 17 residues. The CDR3 protein is CASSLNVGTGNFAEQYF. The CDR3 DNA is TGCGCCAGCAGCTTGAACGTAGGGACCGGGAACTTCGCCGAGCAGTACTTC.

The chain joins TRBV7-8 to TRBJ2-7; 9 bases match TRBD2. Losses at the gene ends were 3 bases for V and 5 bases for J; bases not matched to a gene: 14. This CDR3 region has 17 residues. Germline assignment: CDR1 SGHVS and CDR2 FQNEAQ. CDR3 nucleotides: TGTGCCAGCAGCTTGTCGGATATGACTAGCGGTAATAACGAGCAGTACTTC. This codes for CASSLSDMTSGNNEQYF.

The chain recombines TRBV7-6 with TRBJ2-7; 8 bases agree with TRBD2. Germline assignment: CDR1 SGHVS and CDR2 FNYEAQ. Losses at the gene ends were 3 bases for V and 3 bases for J; bases not matched to a gene: 7. The CDR3 runs 15 residues. CDR3 bases: TGTGCCAGCAGCTTCGAACTAGCGGATTTCTACGAGCAGTACTTC. It specifies CASSFELADFYEQYF.

In the case of this clone: Other nucleotide sequences in the sample specify the same CDR3. The CDR3 region is CASSFSGVETQYF. The CDR3 nucleotides read TGTGCCAGCAGTTTCTCTGGAGTAGAGACCCAGTACTTC. The V call is TRBV27, the J call TRBJ2-5, with D hard to call. Looked up from germline, CDR1 is MNHEY and CDR2 is SMNVEV (reference sequence). V was trimmed by 3 bases and J by 4 bases, leaving 9 bases between them. The CDR3 covers 13 residues.

The J gene is TRBJ2-1, the V gene TRBV9; TRBD2 matches at 7 bases. The germline V gene encodes CDR1 SGDLS and CDR2 YYNGEE. V lost 0 bases and J lost 8; bases outside the gene matches: 8. This CDR3 has 15 residues. CDR3 loop: CASSVDGGSRDEQFF. CDR3 DNA sequence: TGTGCCAGCAGCGTAGATGGCGGGAGCCGGGATGAGCAGTTCTTC.

Concerning this clone itself: In the same sample, other DNA sequences code for this CDR3. This chain connects TRBV2 to TRBJ2-1, with 11 bases that match TRBD2. Germline V lookup: CDR1 SNHLY, CDR2 FYNNEI. With V trimmed by 5 bases and J by 3 bases, 0 bases remained unmatched. CDR3 length equals 14 residues. CDR3 nucleotide sequence: TGTGCCAGCAGTCTAGCGGGAGGCTACAATGAGCAGTTCTTC. It codes for CASSLAGGYNEQFF. Full variable domain (missing parts from reference TRBV2 and TRBJ2-1): EPEVTQTPSHQVTQMGQEVILRCVPISNHLYFYWYRQILGQKVEFLVSFYNNEISEKSEIFDDQFSVERPDGSNFTLKIRSTKLEDSAMYFCASSLAGGYNEQFFGPGTRLTVL.

The V gene is TRBV19, the J gene TRBJ1-6, with 8 bases fitting TRBD1. Trimming cost V 4 bases and J 14 bases; bases outside gene matches: 7. Germline V gene lookup returns CDR1 LNHDA and CDR2 SQIVND (reference sequence). The CDR3 is 13 amino acids. CDR3 coding DNA: TGTGCCAGTAGTACGTCCCAGGGGGCGACCCTCCACTTT. Protein product: CASSTSQGATLHF.

The genes are TRBV2 and TRBJ2-1; D ambiguous. The V gene lost 5 bases and the J gene lost 3 bases, with 14 bases spanning the gap. CDR1 is SNHLY, CDR2 FYNNEI, per germline. CDR3 size: 15 residues. The CDR3 DNA is TGTGCCAGCAGTCCCGGGCCCATCGGCTACAATGAGCAGTTCTTC. Amino acid sequence: CASSPGPIGYNEQFF. The full variable domain, completed using reference TRBV2 and TRBJ2-1, is EPEVTQTPSHQVTQMGQEVILRCVPISNHLYFYWYRQILGQKVEFLVSFYNNEISEKSEIFDDQFSVERPDGSNFTLKIRSTKLEDSAMYFCASSPGPIGYNEQFFGPGTRLTVL.

This chain joins TRBV4-1 and TRBJ2-7; D might be TRBD1 or TRBD2, each matching 6 bases. This CDR3 is 14 amino acids long. V shed 4 bases and J shed 5 bases, with 15 bases lying between them. Looked up from germline, CDR1 is MGHRA and CDR2 is YSYEKL. As DNA, the CDR3 is TGCGCCAGCAGCCCCTGGGGGGCAGGGAACGAGCAGTACTTC. Its translation is CASSPWGAGNEQYF.

The chain links TRBV5-6 to TRBJ1-2, with a tentative D call TRBD1 (5 bases). Germline V CDR1 and CDR2: SGHDT, YYEEEE. There are 13 residues in the CDR3. V lost 2 bases and J lost 4, with 9 bases in between. Here the CDR3 reads CASSFGGAYGYTF. CDR3 nucleotide sequence: TGTGCCAGCAGCTTTGGTGGGGCCTATGGCTACACCTTC.

For this clone: The same CDR3 also results from other DNA sequences found in this sample. In nucleotides, the CDR3 is TGTGCCAGTAGTATCAGGGTAGTGATGAACACTGAAGCTTTCTTT. Amino acids: CASSIRVVMNTEAFF. This chain joins TRBV19 and TRBJ1-1; perhaps TRBD1 as D (5 bases). From germline, CDR1 is LNHDA and CDR2 SQIVND (reference sequence). The CDR3 is 15 residues long. Trimming pared 3 bases from V and 0 bases from J, leaving 11 bases between.